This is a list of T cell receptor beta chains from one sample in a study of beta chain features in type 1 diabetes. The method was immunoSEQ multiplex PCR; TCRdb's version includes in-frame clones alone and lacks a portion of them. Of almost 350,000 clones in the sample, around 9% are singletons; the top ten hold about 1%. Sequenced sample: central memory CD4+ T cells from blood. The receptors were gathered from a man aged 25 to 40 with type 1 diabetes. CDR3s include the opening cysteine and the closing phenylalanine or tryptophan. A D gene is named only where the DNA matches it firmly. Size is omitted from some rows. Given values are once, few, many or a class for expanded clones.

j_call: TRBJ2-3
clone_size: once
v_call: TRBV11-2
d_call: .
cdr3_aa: CASSSEADTQYF
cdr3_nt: TGTGCCAGCAGCTCCGAGGCAGATACGCAGTATTTT

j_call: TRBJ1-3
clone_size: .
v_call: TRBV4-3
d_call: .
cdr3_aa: CASSQDPGEPGNTIYF
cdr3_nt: TGCGCCAGCAGCCAAGATCCCGGGGAGCCTGGAAACACCATATATTTT

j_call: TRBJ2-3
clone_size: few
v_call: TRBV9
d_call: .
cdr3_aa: CASSALGSGDTQYF
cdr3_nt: TGTGCCAGCAGCGCCCTAGGGTCCGGGGATACGCAGTATTTT

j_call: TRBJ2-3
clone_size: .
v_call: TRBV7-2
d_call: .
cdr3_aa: CASSLDRGATDTQYF
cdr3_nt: TGTGCCAGCAGCTTAGACCGGGGGGCGACAGATACGCAGTATTTT

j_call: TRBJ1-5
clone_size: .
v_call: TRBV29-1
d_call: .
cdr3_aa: CSVEGQANQPQHF
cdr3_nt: TGCAGCGTTGAAGGACAGGCTAATCAGCCCCAGCATTTT

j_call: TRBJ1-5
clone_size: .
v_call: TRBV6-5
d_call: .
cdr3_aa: CASSYATDRPQHF
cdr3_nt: TGTGCCAGCAGTTATGCCACGGACAGGCCCCAGCATTTT

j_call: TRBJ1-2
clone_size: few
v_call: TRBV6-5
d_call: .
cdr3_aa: CASSSSGRDGYTF
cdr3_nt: TGTGCCAGCAGTTCATCGGGGAGGGATGGCTACACCTTC

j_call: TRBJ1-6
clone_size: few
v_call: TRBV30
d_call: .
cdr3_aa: CAWSGWDGANSPLHF
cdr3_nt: TGTGCCTGGAGTGGATGGGATGGGGCCAATTCACCCCTCCACTTT

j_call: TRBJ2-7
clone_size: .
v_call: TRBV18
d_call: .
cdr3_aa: CASSPGLAEEQYF
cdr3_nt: TGTGCCAGCTCACCGGGGCTGGCAGAGGAGCAGTACTTC

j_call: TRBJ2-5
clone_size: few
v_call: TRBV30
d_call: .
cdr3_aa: CAWRPPKGAGLDF
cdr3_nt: TGTGCCTGGAGACCTCCGAAAGGGGCCGGCCTGGACTTC

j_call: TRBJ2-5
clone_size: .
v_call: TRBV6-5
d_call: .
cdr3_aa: CASSYSIRQETQYF
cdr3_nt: TGTGCCAGCAGTTACTCGATTAGGCAAGAGACCCAGTACTTC

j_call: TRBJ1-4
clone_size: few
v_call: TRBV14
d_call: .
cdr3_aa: CASSQAAGGDWAREKLFF
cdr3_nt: TGTGCCAGCAGCCAAGCGGCCGGAGGAGATTGGGCTCGGGAAAAACTGTTTTTT

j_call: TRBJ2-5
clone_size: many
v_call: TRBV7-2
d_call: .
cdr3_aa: CASSLVGETQYF
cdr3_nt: TGTGCCAGCAGCTTAGTGGGTGAGACCCAGTACTTC

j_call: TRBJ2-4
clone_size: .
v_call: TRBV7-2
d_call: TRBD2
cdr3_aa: CASSALAGAAKNIQYF
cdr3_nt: TGTGCCAGCAGCGCCCTAGCGGGGGCGGCCAAAAACATTCAGTACTTC

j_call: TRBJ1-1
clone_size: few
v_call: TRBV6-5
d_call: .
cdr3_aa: CASSRDGNTEAFF
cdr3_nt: TGTGCCAGCAGCCGGGACGGTAACACTGAAGCTTTCTTT

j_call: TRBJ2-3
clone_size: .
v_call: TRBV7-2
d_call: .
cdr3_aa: CASSLDGRVTDTQYF
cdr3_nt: TGTGCCAGCAGCTTAGATGGGCGGGTCACAGATACGCAGTATTTT

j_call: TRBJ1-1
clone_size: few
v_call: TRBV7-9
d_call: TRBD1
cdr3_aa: CASSPQGGPGAEAFF
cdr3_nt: TGTGCCAGCAGCCCCCAGGGGGGCCCAGGCGCTGAAGCTTTCTTT

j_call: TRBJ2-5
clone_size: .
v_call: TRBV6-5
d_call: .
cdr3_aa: CASSHREREETQYF
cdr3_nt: TGTGCCAGCAGTCACAGGGAGCGGGAAGAGACCCAGTACTTC

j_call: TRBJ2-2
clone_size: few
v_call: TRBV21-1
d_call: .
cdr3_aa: CASSKVRAGAETGELFF
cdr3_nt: TGTGCCAGCAGCAAAGTGCGAGCGGGGGCGGAGACCGGGGAGCTGTTTTTT

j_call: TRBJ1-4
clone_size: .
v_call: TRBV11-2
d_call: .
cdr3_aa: CASSPIRGTNEKLFF
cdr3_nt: TGTGCCAGCAGCCCGATCAGGGGAACTAATGAAAAACTGTTTTTT

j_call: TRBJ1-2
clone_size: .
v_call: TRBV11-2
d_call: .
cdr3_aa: CASSPTTGGIFGYTF
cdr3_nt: TGTGCCAGCAGCCCAACGACAGGAGGGATATTTGGCTACACCTTC

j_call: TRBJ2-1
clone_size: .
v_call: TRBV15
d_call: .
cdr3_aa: CATRKRTGTGDYNEQFF
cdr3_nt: TGTGCCACCAGGAAACGTACCGGGACGGGTGACTACAATGAGCAGTTCTTC

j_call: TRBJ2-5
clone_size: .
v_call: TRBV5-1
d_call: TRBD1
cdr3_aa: CASSSQGAGETQYF
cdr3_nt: TGCGCCAGCAGCTCCCAGGGGGCGGGAGAGACCCAGTACTTC

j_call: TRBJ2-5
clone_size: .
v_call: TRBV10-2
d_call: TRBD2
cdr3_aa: CASTGTRQETQYF
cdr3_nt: TGCGCCAGCACTGGGACTAGACAAGAGACCCAGTACTTC

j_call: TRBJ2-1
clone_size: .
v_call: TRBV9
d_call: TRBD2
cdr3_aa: CASSVAPSGGANEQFF
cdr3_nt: TGTGCCAGCAGCGTAGCTCCCAGCGGGGGGGCAAATGAGCAGTTCTTC

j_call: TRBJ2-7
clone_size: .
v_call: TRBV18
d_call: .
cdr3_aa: CASSKITGTYEQYF
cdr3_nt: TGTGCCAGCTCAAAAATAACAGGGACCTACGAGCAGTACTTC

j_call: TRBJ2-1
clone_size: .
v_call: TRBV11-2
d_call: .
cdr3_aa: CASSPRLSQHSGEQFF
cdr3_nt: TGTGCCAGCAGCCCCCGACTCTCGCAGCATTCGGGTGAGCAGTTCTTC

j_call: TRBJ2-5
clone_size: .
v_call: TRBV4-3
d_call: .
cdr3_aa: CASSQSAGRETQYF
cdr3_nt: TGCGCCAGCAGCCAATCCGCAGGGAGAGAGACCCAGTACTTC

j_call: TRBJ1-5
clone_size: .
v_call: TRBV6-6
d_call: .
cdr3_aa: CASSTGQPQHF
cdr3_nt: TGTGCCAGCAGTACAGGGCAGCCCCAGCATTTT

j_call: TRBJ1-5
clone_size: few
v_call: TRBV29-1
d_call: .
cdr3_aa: CSVGVQGDQPQHF
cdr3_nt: TGCAGCGTTGGCGTTCAGGGCGATCAGCCCCAGCATTTT

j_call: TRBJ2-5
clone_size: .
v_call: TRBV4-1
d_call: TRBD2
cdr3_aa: CASSQSLASGGETQYF
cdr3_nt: TGCGCCAGCAGCCAATCCTTGGCTAGCGGGGGAGAGACCCAGTACTTC